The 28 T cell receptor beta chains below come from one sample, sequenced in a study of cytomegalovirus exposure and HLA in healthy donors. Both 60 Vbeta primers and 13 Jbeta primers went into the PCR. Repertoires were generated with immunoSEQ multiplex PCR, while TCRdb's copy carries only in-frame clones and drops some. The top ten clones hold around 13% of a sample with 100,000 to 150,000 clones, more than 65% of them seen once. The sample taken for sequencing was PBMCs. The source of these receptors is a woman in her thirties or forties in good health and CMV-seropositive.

The CDR3 reads CASSLRGRRRLNTEAFF. The CDR3 nucleotides read TGTGCCAGCAGCTTAAGGGGAAGGAGACGGTTGAACACTGAAGCTTTCTTT. The chain joins TRBV7-2 to TRBJ1-1; tentative D call: TRBD1 (5 bases). V was trimmed by 2 bases and J by 0 bases, leaving 16 bases between them. The CDR3 is 17 residues long. Per germline, CDR1 SGHTA and CDR2 FQGNSA.

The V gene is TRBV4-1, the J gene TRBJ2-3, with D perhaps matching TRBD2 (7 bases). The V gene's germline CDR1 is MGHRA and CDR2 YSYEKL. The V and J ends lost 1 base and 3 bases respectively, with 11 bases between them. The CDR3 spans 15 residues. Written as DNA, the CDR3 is TGCGCCAGCAGCCAAGGAGGGAGGGGGACAGATACGCAGTATTTT. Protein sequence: CASSQGGRGTDTQYF.

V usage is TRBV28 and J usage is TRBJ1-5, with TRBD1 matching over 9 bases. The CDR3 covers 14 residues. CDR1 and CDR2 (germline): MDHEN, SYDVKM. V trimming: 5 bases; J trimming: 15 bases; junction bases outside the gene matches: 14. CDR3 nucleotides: TGTGCCAGCAGTCAACCCGACGGACAGGGGAAGTGGCATTTT. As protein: CASSQPDGQGKWHF. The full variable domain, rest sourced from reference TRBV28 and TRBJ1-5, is DVKVTQSSRYLVKRTGEKVFLECVQDMDHENMFWYRQDPGLGLRLIYFSYDVKMKEKGDIPEGYSVSREKKERFSLILESASTNQTSMYLCASSQPDGQGKWHFGDGTRLSIL.

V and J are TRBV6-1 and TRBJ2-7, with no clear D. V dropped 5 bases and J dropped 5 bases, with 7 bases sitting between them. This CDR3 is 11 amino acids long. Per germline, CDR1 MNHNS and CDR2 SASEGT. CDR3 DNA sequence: TGTGCCAGCAGTCCAAGCCACGAGCAGTACTTC. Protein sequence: CASSPSHEQYF.

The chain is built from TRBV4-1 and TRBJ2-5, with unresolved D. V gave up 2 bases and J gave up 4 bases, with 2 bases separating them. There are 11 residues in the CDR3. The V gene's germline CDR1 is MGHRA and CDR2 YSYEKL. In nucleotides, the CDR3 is TGCGCCAGCAGCCAACTAGAGACCCAGTACTTC. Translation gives CASSQLETQYF.

The CDR3 nucleotides are TGTGCCAGCAGCCTGGGACAGGGGGCCCTGAGGACTGAAGCTTTCTTT. Translating it yields CASSLGQGALRTEAFF. The rearrangement uses TRBV4-2 and TRBJ1-1; 12 bases are shared with TRBD1. Trimming took 4 bases from V and 5 from J; bases not matched to a gene: 8. The CDR3 has 16 amino acids. Per the germline V gene, CDR1 is LGHNA and CDR2 is YNFKEQ.

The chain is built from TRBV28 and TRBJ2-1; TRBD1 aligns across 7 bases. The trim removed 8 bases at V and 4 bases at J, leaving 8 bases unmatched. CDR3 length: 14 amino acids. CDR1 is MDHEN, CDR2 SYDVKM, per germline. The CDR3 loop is CASSSGTEYNEQFF. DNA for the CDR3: TGTGCCAGCTCATCCGGGACAGAATACAATGAGCAGTTCTTC.

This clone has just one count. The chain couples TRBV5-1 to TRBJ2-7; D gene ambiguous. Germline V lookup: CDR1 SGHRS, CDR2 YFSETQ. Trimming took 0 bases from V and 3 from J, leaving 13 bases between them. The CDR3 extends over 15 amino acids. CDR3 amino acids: CASSLAEASFYEQYF. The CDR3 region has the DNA TGCGCCAGCAGCTTGGCCGAGGCCTCGTTCTACGAGCAGTACTTC.

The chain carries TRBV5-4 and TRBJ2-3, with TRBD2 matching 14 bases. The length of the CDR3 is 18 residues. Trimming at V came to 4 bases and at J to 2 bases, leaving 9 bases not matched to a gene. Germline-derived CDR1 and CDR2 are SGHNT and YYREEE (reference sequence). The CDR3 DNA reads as TGTGCCAGCAGCACGGGACTAGCGGGAGAGGATATCACAGATACGCAGTATTTT. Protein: CASSTGLAGEDITDTQYF. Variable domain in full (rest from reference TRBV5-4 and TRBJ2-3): ETGVTQSPTHLIKTRGQQVTLRCSSQSGHNTVSWYQQALGQGPQFIFQYYREEENGRGNFPPRFSGLQFPNYSSELNVNALELDDSALYLCASSTGLAGEDITDTQYFGPGTRLTVL.

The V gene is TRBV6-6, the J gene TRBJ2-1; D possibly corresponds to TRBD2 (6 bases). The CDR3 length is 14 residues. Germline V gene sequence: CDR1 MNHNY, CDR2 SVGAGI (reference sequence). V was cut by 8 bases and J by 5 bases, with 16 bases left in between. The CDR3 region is CASSKEGRDNEQFF. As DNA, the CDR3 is TGTGCCAGCTCGAAGGAGGGACGGGACAATGAGCAGTTCTTC.

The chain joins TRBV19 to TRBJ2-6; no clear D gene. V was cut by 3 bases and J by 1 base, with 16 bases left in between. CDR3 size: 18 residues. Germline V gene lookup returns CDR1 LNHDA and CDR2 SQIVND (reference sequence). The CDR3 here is CASSILGALSSGANVLTF. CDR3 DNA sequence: TGTGCCAGTAGTATCCTGGGCGCCCTTAGTTCTGGGGCCAACGTCCTGACTTTC.

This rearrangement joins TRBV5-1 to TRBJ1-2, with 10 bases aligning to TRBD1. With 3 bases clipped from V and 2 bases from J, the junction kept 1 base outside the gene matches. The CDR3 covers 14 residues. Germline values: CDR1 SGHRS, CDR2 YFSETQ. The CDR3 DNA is TGCGCCAGCAGCTCGACAGGGGGCAACTATGGCTACACCTTC. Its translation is CASSSTGGNYGYTF.

In nucleotides, the CDR3 is TGTGCCAGCAGCCCCCGGGGGGGAAGCAATCAGCCCCAGCATTTT. Translation: CASSPRGGSNQPQHF. The chain employs TRBV7-2 and TRBJ1-5, with D possibly TRBD1 on 5 matching bases. The V gene lost 5 bases and the J gene lost 1 base, with 12 bases spanning the gap. The V gene's germline CDR1 is SGHTA and CDR2 FQGNSA. This CDR3 has 15 residues.

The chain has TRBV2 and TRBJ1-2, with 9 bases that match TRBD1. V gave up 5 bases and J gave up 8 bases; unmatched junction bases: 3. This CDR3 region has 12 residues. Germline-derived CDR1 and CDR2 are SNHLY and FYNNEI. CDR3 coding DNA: TGTGCCAGCAGTCTGGACAGGGGCGGCTACACCTTC. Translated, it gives CASSLDRGGYTF.

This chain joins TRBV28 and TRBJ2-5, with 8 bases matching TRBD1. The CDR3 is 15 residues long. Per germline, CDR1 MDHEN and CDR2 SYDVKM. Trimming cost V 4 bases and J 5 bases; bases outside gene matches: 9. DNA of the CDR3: TGTGCCAGCAGTTCGCCCGGACAGGGTAGGGAGACCCAGTACTTC. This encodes CASSSPGQGRETQYF.

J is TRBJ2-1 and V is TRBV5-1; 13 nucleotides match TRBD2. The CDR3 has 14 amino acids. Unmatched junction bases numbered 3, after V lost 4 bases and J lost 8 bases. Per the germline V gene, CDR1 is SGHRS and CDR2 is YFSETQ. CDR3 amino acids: CASSGLAGVDEQFF. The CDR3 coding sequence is TGCGCCAGCAGCGGACTAGCGGGAGTGGATGAGCAGTTCTTC.

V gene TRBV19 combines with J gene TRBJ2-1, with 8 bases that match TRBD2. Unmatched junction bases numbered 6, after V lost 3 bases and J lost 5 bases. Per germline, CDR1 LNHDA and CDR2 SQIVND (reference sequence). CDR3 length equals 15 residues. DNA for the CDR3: TGTGCCAGTAGTATGGTAGCGGGATTCAACAATGAGCAGTTCTTC. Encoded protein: CASSMVAGFNNEQFF. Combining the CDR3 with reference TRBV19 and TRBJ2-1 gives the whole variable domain DGGITQSPKYLFRKEGQNVTLSCEQNLNHDAMYWYRQDPGQGLRLIYYSQIVNDFQKGDIAEGYSVSREKKESFPLTVTSAQKNPTAFYLCASSMVAGFNNEQFFGPGTRLTVL.

The chain's CDR3 is CASGLGTGTSGRSRPETQYF. CDR3 bases: TGTGCTAGTGGTTTGGGCACCGGGACTAGCGGGAGGTCCCGGCCGGAGACCCAGTACTTC. The genes are TRBV12-5 and TRBJ2-5, with 15 bases aligning to TRBD2. Germline loops: CDR1 LGHNT, CDR2 FRNRAP. Trimming took 1 base from V and 5 from J; bases not matched to a gene: 14. The CDR3 totals 20 residues.

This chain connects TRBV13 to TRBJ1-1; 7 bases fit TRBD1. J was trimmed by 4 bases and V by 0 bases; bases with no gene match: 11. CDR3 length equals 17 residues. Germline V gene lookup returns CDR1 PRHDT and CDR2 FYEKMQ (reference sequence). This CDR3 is CASSLGPGQEDGTEAFF. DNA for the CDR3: TGTGCCAGCAGCTTAGGCCCCGGACAGGAGGACGGCACTGAAGCTTTCTTT.

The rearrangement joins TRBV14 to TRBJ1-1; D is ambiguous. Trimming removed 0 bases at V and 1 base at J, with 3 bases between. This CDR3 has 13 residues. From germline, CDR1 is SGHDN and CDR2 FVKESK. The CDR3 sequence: CASSQDRNTEAFF. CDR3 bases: TGTGCCAGCAGCCAAGACAGGAACACTGAAGCTTTCTTT.

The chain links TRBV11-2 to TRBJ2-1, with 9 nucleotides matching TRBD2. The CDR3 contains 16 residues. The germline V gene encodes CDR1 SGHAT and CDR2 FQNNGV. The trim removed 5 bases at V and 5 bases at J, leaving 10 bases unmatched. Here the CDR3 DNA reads TGTGCCAGCAGCGCCGGCCGCGGGAGGGGGGACAATGAGCAGTTCTTC. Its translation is CASSAGRGRGDNEQFF.

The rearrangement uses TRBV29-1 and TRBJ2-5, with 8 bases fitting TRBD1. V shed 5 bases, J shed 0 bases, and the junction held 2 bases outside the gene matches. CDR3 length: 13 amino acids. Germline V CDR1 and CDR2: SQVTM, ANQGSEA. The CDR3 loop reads CSVNRGNQETQYF. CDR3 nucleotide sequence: TGCAGCGTTAACAGGGGGAACCAAGAGACCCAGTACTTC. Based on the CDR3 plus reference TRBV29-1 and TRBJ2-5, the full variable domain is SAVISQKPSRDICQRGTSLTIQCQVDSQVTMMFWYRQQPGQSLTLIATANQGSEATYESGFVIDKFPISRPNLTFSTLTVSNMSPEDSSIYLCSVNRGNQETQYFGPGTRLLVL.

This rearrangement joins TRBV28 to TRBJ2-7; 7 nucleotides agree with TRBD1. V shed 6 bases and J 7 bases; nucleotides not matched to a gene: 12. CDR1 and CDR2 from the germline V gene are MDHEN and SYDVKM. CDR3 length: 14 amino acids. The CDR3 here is CASRPYDRVWEQYF. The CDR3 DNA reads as TGTGCCAGCAGACCATACGACAGGGTTTGGGAGCAGTACTTC.

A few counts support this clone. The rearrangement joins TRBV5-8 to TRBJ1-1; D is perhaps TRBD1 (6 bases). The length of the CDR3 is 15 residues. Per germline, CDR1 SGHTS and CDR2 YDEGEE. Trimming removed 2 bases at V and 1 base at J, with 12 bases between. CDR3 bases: TGTGCCAGCAGCTTCCTGACAGGTTGGAACACTGAAGCTTTCTTT. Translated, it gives CASSFLTGWNTEAFF.

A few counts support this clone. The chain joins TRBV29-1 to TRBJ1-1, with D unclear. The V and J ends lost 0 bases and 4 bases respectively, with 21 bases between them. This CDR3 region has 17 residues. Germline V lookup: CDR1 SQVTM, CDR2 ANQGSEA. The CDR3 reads CSVEDPFDERTSTEAFF. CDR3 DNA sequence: TGCAGCGTTGAAGATCCGTTTGACGAGCGCACAAGCACTGAAGCTTTCTTT.

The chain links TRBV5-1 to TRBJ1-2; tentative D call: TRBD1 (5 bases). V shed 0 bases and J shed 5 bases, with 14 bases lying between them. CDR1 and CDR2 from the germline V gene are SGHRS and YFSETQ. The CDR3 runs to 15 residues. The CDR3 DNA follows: TGCGCCAGCAGCTTGGAACCATACGGGGGGTATGGCTACACCTTC. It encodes CASSLEPYGGYGYTF.

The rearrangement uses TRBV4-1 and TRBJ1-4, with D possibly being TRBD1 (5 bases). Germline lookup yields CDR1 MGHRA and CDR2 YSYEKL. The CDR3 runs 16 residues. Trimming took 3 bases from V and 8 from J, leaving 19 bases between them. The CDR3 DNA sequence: TGCGCCAGCAGCCAGACAGTACAGGTCTCTCAAGAAAAACTGTTTTTT. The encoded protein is CASSQTVQVSQEKLFF.

Here the CDR3 DNA reads TGTGCCAGCATCGACGCTAGCGGGGCCTACAATGAGCAGTTCTTC. This sequence encodes CASIDASGAYNEQFF. This sequence joins TRBV7-9 and TRBJ2-1; the match to TRBD2 covers 9 bases. Germline V gene data show CDR1 as SEHNR and CDR2 as FQNEAQ (reference sequence). With 7 bases clipped from V and 2 bases from J, the junction kept 6 bases outside the gene matches. This CDR3 contains 15 residues.